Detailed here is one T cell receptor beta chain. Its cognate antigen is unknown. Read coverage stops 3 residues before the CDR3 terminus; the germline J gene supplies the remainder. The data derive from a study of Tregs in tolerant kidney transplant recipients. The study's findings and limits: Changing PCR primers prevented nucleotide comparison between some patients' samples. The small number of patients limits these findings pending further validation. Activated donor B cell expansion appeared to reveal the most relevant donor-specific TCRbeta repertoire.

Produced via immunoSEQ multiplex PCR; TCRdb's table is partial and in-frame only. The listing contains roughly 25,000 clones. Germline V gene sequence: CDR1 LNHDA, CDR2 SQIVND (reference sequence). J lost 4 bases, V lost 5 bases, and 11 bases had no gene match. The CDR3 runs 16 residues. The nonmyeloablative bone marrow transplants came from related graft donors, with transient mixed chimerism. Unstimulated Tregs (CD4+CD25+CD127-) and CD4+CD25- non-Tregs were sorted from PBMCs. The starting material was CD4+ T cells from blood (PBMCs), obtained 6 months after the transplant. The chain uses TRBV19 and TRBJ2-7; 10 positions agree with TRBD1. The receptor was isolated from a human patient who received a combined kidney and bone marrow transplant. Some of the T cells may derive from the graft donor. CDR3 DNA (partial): TGTGCCAGTAGTGCCCAAGGCCGGGACAGGGGTTACGAG. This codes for CASSAQGRDRGYE. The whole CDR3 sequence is CASSAQGRDRGYEQYF.